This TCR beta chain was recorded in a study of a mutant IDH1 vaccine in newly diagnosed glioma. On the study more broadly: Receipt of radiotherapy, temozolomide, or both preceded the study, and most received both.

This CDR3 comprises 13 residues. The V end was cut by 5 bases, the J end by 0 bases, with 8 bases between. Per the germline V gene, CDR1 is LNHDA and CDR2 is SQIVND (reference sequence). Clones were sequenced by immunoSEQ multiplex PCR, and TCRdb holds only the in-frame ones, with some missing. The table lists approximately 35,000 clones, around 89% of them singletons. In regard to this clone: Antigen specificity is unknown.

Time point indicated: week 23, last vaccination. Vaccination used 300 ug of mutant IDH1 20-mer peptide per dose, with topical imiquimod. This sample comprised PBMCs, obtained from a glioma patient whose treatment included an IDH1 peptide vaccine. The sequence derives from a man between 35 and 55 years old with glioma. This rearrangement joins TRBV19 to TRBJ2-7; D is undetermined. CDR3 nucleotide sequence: TGTGCCAGTAGTTGGGTCCTCTCCTACGAGCAGTACTTC. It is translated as CASSWVLSYEQYF.